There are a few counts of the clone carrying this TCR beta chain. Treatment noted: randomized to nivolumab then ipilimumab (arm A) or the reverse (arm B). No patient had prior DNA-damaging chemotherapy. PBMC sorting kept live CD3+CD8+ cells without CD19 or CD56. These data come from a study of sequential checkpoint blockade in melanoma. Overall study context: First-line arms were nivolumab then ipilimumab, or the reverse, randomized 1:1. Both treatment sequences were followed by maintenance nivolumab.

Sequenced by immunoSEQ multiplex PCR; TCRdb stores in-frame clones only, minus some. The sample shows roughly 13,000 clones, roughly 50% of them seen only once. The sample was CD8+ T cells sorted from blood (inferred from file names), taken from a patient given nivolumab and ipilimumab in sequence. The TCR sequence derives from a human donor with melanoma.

CDR3 DNA sequence: TGTGCCAGCTTACCTGAAATCTACTCTGGAAACACCATATATTTT. This codes for CASLPEIYSGNTIYF. This sequence joins TRBV5-8 and TRBJ1-3; the D is unclear. Per the germline V gene, CDR1 is SGHTS and CDR2 is YDEGEE. The CDR3 is made up of 15 amino acids. The germline V and J ends were trimmed by 7 bases and 0 bases, with 14 bases remaining between them.